This T cell receptor (beta chain) was recorded in a study of shared clonotypes between healthy human individuals. As to this clone: The sample has other DNA sequences that encode this CDR3 too.

The germline V gene encodes CDR1 SGDLS and CDR2 YYNGEE. The CDR3 runs 10 residues. The V end lost 3 bases, the J end lost 10 bases, and 7 bases lay between the germline ends. The naive CD8 fraction comprised CD45RO-negative cells positively selected for CCR7 and excluded terminally differentiated effector memory CD45RA+ cells. Sequencing was performed with immunoSEQ multiplex PCR; in TCRdb, only in-frame clones are kept and a portion is missing. Here the sample spans about 820,000 clones, 85% to 95% being singletons. Input material: naive CD8+ T cells sorted from blood. This chain links TRBV9 with TRBJ1-1; D is ambiguous. The origin of this receptor is a man aged 30-40 years in good health. The CDR3 loop is CASSGERAFF. CDR3 coding DNA: TGTGCCAGCAGCGGGGAGCGAGCTTTCTTT.